A single TCR beta chain is shown here with its context. Its antigen is not known. The sample originates from a study of cytomegalovirus exposure and HLA in healthy donors. Findings of the study overall: Accurate HLA-A and HLA-B prediction from TCR beta sequences was reported for most subjects. Later analysis associated a missense DCLRE1C variant with TCR beta V- and J-gene trimming.

Germline V gives CDR1 LNHNV, CDR2 YYDKDF (reference sequence). The CDR3 length is 14 residues. V lost 0 bases and J 10 bases, leaving 10 bases between the germline ends. The PCR made use of 60 Vbeta and 13 Jbeta primers. Generated by immunoSEQ multiplex PCR, the TCRdb table keeps only in-frame clones and is missing some. In total, the table holds approximately 130,000 clones. V is TRBV15 and J is TRBJ1-6; D is unresolved. This TCR was sampled from a woman aged 55 to 70 in good health and CMV-seronegative. Specimen: PBMCs. The CDR3 nucleotides read TGTGCCACCAGCAGAGAACCGGGTGGGTCACCCCTCCACTTT. Its protein product is CATSREPGGSPLHF.